This record concerns one T cell receptor (beta chain) sequence. These data are taken from a study of blood T cells in healthy people across ages. This CDR3 has 16 residues. V shed 2 bases, J shed 7 bases, and the junction held 9 bases outside the gene matches. Germline V gene lookup returns CDR1 LGHNT and CDR2 FRNRAP. The authors ran a second PCR of roughly 6 to 11 cycles using a sample-barcoded 5' primer and a J-beta primer mix. Via MiXCR, TCRdb re-called the 5' RACE reads, giving one row per CDR3 protein. In the table there are fewer than 2 million distinct CDR3 sequences, approximately 40% of which are singletons.

This rearrangement joins TRBV12-5 to TRBJ2-1; 9 nucleotides agree with TRBD2. Sequencing was carried out using blood. The sequence came from a human donor in good health. This CDR3 is CASGLTSGGPVNEQFF. DNA for the CDR3: TGTGCTAGTGGTTTGACCAGCGGGGGGCCCGTGAATGAGCAGTTCTTC.